The present T cell receptor (beta chain) was sequenced within a study of CD8+CD57+ T cells in acquired aplastic anemia. The authors sequenced patients whose flow cytometry had shown CD8+CD57+ cell expansion. Profiles of TCR beta VDJ and CDR3 were generated from a genomic DNA template. MiXCR, applied by TCRdb to the reads, yields one record per CDR3 protein. The sample consists of 200,000 to 250,000 distinct CDR3 sequences, around half of them appearing once. Trimming pared 6 bases from V and 0 bases from J, leaving 12 bases between. This CDR3 spans 16 amino acids. Germline V gene data show CDR1 as SNHLY and CDR2 as FYNNEI.

The receptor's source is a human donor with aplastic anemia. Sequenced material: sorted CD4+, CD8+, or CD8+CD57+ T cells (not recorded which) from PBMCs. The genes are TRBV2 and TRBJ2-6; no reliable D call. The CDR3: CASSRLSNSGANVLTF. The DNA for the CDR3 is TGTGCCAGCAGCAGACTCTCCAACTCTGGGGCCAACGTCCTGACTTTC.